This passage covers 5 T cell receptor beta chains from one sample sequenced in a study of post-analysis software for immune sequencing data. Findings and caveats of the study: Elevated frequency relative to controls characterized about 5 TRBV segments in patients, TRBV5-6, TRBV5-1 and TRBV20-1 among them.

Unique molecular identifiers were carried by the TCR beta cDNA libraries. TCRdb called the PCR reads again in MiXCR, with one record for every CDR3 protein. In the table there are 250,000 to 300,000 distinct CDR3 sequences, just over 35% of which are singletons. Antigen specificity for these receptors is unknown. Sequencing was performed on blood. The receptors come from a girl aged 5-17 years with multiple sclerosis.

For the CDR3, the DNA is TGTGCCAGCACTCCAAGGGGGGGGCCTGGGGCCAACGTCCTGACTTTC. Translated: CASTPRGGPGANVLTF. The chain links TRBV25-1 to TRBJ2-6; D perhaps matches TRBD2 (7 bases). V lost 7 bases and J lost 2, with 15 bases in between. The germline V gene encodes CDR1 MGHDK and CDR2 SYGVNS. This CDR3 is 16 amino acids long.

This clonotype was counted once. The CDR3 is CASSLASGRADTQYF. The CDR3 DNA reads TGTGCCAGCAGCCTCGCTAGCGGGAGGGCAGATACGCAGTATTTT. This chain links TRBV7-9 with TRBJ2-3, with TRBD2 matching 12 bases. The CDR3 runs 15 residues. The germline CDR1 and CDR2 sequences are SEHNR and FQNEAQ (reference sequence). The J segment lost 4 bases and the V segment lost 5 bases, leaving 4 bases of the junction unmatched.

This clonotype was observed at least ten times. J is TRBJ1-2 and V is TRBV27, with 8 positions matching TRBD1. This CDR3 contains 17 residues. The V gene end was trimmed by 5 bases and the J gene end by 0 bases; junction bases not matched to a gene: 11. Looked up from germline, CDR1 is MNHEY and CDR2 is SMNVEV (reference sequence). CDR3 DNA: TGTGCCAGCAGTCCCCGGAGACAGGGGAAAACTAACTATGGCTACACCTTC. It codes for CASSPRRQGKTNYGYTF.

This sequence joins TRBV4-1 and TRBJ2-5; the D gene is possibly TRBD1 (6 bases). The end of the DNA aligns better with TRBJ2-7, so the J call may be wrong. This CDR3 has 13 amino acids. The germline V gene encodes CDR1 MGHRA and CDR2 YSYEKL. CDR3 nucleotide sequence: TGCGCCAGCAGCCTCCGGGACATAGACGAGCAGTACTTC. Residues: CASSLRDIDEQYF.

This clonotype was picked up a small number of times. The chain combines TRBV7-9 with TRBJ1-1; TRBD1 matches at 9 bases. J lost 4 bases, V lost 7 bases, and 16 bases had no gene match. CDR3 size: 17 residues. CDR1 and CDR2 from the germline V gene are SEHNR and FQNEAQ (reference sequence). The CDR3 region is CASTPRAHDRGGTEAFF. The CDR3, as DNA: TGTGCCAGCACTCCACGAGCCCACGACAGGGGGGGCACTGAAGCTTTCTTT.